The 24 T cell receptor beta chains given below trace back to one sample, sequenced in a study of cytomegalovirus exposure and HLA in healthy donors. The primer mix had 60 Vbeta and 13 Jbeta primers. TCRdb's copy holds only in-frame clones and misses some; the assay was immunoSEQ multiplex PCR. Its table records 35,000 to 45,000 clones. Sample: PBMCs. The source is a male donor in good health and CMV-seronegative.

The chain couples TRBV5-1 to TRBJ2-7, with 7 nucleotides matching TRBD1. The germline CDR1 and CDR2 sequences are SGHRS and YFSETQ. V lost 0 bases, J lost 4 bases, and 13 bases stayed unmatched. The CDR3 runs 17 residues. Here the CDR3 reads CASSLALVRDRVYEQYF. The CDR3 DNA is TGCGCCAGCAGCTTGGCCTTGGTTAGGGACAGAGTTTACGAGCAGTACTTC.

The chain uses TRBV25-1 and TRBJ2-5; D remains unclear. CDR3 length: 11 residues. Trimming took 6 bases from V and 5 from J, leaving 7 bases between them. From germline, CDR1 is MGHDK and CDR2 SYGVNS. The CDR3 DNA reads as TGTGCCAGCAGGGAGTGGGAGACCCAGTACTTC. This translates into CASREWETQYF. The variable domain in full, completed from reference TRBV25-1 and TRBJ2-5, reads EADIYQTPRYLVIGTGKKITLECSQTMGHDKMYWYQQDPGMELHLIHYSYGVNSTEKGDLSSESTVSRIRTEHFPLTLESARPSHTSQYLCASREWETQYFGPGTRLLVL.

In nucleotides, the CDR3 is TGTGCCAGCTCCCCGGACAGTCTATACAATGAGCAGTTCTTC. This gives the protein CASSPDSLYNEQFF. V and J are TRBV18 and TRBJ2-1, with D possibly being TRBD1 (6 bases). The germline CDR1 and CDR2 sequences are KGHSH and LQKENI. The CDR3 spans 14 residues. Deletions cut 6 bases from V and 4 bases from J, with 13 bases between.

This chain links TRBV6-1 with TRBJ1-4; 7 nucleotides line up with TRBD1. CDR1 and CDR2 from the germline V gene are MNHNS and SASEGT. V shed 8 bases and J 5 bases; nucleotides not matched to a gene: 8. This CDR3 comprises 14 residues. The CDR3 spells CASRWDSQNEKLFF. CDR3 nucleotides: TGTGCCAGCCGCTGGGACAGCCAAAATGAAAAACTGTTTTTT.

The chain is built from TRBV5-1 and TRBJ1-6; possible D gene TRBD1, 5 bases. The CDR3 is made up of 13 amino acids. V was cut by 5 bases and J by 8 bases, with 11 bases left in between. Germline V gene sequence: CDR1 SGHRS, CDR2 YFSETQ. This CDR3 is CASRPQGDSPLHF. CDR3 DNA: TGCGCCAGCAGACCCCAGGGTGATTCACCCCTCCACTTT.

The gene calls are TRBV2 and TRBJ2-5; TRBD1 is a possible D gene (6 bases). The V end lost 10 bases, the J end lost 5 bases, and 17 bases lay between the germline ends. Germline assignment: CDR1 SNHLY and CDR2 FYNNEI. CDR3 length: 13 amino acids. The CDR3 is CATGWGRWETQYF. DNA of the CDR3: TGTGCCACGGGGTGGGGGCGGTGGGAGACCCAGTACTTC.

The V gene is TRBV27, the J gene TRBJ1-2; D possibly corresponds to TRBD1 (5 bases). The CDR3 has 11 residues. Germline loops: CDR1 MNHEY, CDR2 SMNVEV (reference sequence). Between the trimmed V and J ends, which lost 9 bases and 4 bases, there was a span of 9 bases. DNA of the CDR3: TGTGCCAGTCGGGGGGGCTATGGCTACACCTTC. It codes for CASRGGYGYTF.

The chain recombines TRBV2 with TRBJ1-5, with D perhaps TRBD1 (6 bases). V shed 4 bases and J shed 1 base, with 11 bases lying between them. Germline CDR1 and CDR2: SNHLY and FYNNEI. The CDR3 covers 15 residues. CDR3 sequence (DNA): TGTGCCAGCAGTGTTTACAGGGAGAGCAATCAGCCCCAGCATTTT. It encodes CASSVYRESNQPQHF. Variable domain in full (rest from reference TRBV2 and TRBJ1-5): EPEVTQTPSHQVTQMGQEVILRCVPISNHLYFYWYRQILGQKVEFLVSFYNNEISEKSEIFDDQFSVERPDGSNFTLKIRSTKLEDSAMYFCASSVYRESNQPQHFGDGTRLSIL.

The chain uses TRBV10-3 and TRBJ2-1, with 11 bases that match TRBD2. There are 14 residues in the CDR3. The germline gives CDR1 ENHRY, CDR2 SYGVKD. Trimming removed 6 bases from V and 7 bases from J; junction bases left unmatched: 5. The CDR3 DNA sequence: TGTGCCATCAGGGATAGCGGGGGGGTGAATGAGCAGTTCTTC. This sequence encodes CAIRDSGGVNEQFF.

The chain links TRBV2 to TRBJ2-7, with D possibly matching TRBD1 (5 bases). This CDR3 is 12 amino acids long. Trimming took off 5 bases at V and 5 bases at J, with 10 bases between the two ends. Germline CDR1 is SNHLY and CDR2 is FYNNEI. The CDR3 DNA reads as TGTGCCAGCAGTACAGGATTGAACGAGCAGTACTTC. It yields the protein CASSTGLNEQYF.

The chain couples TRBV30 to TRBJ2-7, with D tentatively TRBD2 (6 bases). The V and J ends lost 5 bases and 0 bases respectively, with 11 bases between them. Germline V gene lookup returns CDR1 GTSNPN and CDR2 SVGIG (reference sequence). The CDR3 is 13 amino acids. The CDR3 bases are TGTGCCTGGCACCGGGACTTCTCCTACGAGCAGTACTTC. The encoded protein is CAWHRDFSYEQYF.

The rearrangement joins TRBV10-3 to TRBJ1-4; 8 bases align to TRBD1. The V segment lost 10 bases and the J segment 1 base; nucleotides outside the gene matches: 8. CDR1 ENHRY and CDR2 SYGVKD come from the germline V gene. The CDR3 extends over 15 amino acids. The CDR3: CASSQGAETNEKLFF. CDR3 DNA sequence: TGTGCCAGTTCTCAGGGGGCCGAAACTAATGAAAAACTGTTTTTT.

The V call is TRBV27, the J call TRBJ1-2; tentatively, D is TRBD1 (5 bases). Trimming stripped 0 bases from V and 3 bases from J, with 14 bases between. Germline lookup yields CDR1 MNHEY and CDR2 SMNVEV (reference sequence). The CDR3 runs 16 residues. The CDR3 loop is CASSLSWAGSDYGYTF. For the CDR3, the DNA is TGTGCCAGCAGTTTATCGTGGGCAGGGTCTGACTATGGCTACACCTTC.

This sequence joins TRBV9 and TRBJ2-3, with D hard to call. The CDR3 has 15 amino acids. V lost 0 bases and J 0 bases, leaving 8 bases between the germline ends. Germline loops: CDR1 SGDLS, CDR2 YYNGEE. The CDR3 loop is CASSVVGGSTDTQYF. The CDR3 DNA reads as TGTGCCAGCAGCGTAGTCGGTGGTAGCACAGATACGCAGTATTTT.

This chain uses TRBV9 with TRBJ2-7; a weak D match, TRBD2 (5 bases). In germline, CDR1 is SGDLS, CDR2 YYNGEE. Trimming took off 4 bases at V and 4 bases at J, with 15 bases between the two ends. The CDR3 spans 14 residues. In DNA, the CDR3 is TGTGCCAGCAGCCCCACTCGGACGGGATACGAGCAGTACTTC. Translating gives CASSPTRTGYEQYF.

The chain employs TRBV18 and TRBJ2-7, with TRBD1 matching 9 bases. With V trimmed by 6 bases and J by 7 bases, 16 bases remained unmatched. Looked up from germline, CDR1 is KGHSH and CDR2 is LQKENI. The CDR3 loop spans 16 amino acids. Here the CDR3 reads CASSRTGTGTWWEQYF. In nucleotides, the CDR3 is TGTGCCAGCTCGCGGACCGGGACAGGGACCTGGTGGGAGCAGTACTTC.

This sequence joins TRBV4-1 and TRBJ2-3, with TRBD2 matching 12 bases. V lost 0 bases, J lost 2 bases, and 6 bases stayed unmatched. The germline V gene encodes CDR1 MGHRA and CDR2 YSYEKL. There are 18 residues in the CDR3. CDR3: CASSQDLGLAGITDTQYF. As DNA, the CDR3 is TGCGCCAGCAGCCAAGATCTTGGACTAGCGGGGATCACAGATACGCAGTATTTT.

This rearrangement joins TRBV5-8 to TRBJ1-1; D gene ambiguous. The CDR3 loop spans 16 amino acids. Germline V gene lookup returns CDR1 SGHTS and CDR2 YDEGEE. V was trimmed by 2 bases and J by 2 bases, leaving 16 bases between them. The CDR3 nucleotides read TGTGCCAGCAGCTTCGGGTTTTCGCGATCTAACACTGAAGCTTTCTTT. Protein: CASSFGFSRSNTEAFF.

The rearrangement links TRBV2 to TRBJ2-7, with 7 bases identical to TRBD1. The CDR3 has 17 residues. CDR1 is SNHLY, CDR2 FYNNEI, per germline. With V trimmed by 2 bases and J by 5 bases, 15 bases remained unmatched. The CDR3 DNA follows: TGTGCCAGCAGTGAATCCCCCACTTGGGTGACAGGGAACGAGCAGTACTTC. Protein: CASSESPTWVTGNEQYF. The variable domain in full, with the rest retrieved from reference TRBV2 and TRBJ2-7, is EPEVTQTPSHQVTQMGQEVILRCVPISNHLYFYWYRQILGQKVEFLVSFYNNEISEKSEIFDDQFSVERPDGSNFTLKIRSTKLEDSAMYFCASSESPTWVTGNEQYFGPGTRLTVT.

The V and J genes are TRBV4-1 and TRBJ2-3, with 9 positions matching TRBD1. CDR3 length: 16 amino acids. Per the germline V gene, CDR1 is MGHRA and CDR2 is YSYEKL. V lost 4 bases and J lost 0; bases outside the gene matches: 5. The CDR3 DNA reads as TGCGCCAGCAGCCCGGGGACAGGGATGAGCACAGATACGCAGTATTTT. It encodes CASSPGTGMSTDTQYF.

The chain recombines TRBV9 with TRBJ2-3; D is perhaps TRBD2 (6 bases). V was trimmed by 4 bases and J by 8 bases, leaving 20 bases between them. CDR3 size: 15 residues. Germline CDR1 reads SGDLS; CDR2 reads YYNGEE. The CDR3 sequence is CASSTPLTGGSTQYF. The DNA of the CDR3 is TGTGCCAGCAGCACTCCATTGACCGGGGGATCTACGCAGTATTTT. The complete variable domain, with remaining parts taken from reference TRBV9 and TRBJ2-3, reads DSGVTQTPKHLITATGQRVTLRCSPRSGDLSVYWYQQSLDQGLQFLIQYYNGEERAKGNILERFSAQQFPDLHSELNLSSLELGDSALYFCASSTPLTGGSTQYFGPGTRLTVL.

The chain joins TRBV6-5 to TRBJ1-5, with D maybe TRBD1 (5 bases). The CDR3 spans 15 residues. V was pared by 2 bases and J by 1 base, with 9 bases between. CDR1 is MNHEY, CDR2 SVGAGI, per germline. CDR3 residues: CASSYAAGSNQPQHF. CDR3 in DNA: TGTGCCAGCAGTTACGCCGCAGGGAGCAATCAGCCCCAGCATTTT.

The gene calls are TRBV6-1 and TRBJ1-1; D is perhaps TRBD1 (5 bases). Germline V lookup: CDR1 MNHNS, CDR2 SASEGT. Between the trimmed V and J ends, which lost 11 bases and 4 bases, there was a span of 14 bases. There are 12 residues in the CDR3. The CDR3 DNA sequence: TGTGCCCTCCGGGGGGGGGTCACTGAAGCTTTCTTT. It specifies CALRGGVTEAFF.

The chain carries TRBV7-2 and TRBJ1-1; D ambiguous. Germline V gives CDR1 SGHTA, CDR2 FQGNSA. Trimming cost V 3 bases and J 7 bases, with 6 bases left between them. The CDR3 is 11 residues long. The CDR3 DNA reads TGTGCCAGCAGCTTCCACAATGAAGCTTTCTTT. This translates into CASSFHNEAFF.